This TCR beta chain comes out of a study of blood T cell repertoires in COVID-19. Whole-study context: COVID-19 samples collected from the United States, Italy and Spain covered acute and convalescent phases. T cells, B-cell-depleted T cells, or PBMCs supplied cDNA or gDNA.

In the source study's methods: How many nucleated cells were present was estimated from reference gene primer amplification. Measured with immunoSEQ multiplex PCR; TCRdb has only the in-frame clones, and not every one. V, J and clone size derive from that table, while D and trimming were established from the DNA sequence. The data show about 270,000 clones, about 89% seen once. Germline CDR1 reads MGHRA; CDR2 reads YSYEKL. The CDR3 length is 15 residues. The ends were cut back, 0 bases at V and 8 bases at J, with 14 bases in the middle. The J gene is TRBJ2-1, the V gene TRBV4-1; weak D call: TRBD1 (6 bases). This clonotype was sampled from a man between 35 and 55 years old with active or convalescent COVID-19. Sequencing input: peripheral blood. The CDR3 here is CASSQEPAGADEQFF. In nucleotides, the CDR3 is TGCGCCAGCAGCCAAGAACCGGCAGGGGCCGATGAGCAGTTCTTC.